One and the same sample provided the 5 T cell receptor beta chains below, sequenced in a study of blood T cell repertoires in COVID-19. The method was immunoSEQ multiplex PCR; TCRdb's version includes in-frame clones alone and lacks a portion of them. The table has 60,000 to 85,000 clones, around 90% seen once. Sample: peripheral blood. Source of these receptors: an elderly woman with active or convalescent COVID-19.

The chain joins TRBV5-4 to TRBJ2-1; no clear D. The CDR3 runs to 13 residues. V was pared by 4 bases and J by 9 bases, with 14 bases between. Germline CDR1 and CDR2: SGHNT and YYREEE (reference sequence). The CDR3 spells CASSPPKAVEQFF. The CDR3 DNA follows: TGTGCCAGCAGCCCTCCAAAGGCGGTTGAGCAGTTCTTC. Full variable domain (rest looked up from reference TRBV5-4 and TRBJ2-1): ETGVTQSPTHLIKTRGQQVTLRCSSQSGHNTVSWYQQALGQGPQFIFQYYREEENGRGNFPPRFSGLQFPNYSSELNVNALELDDSALYLCASSPPKAVEQFFGPGTRLTVL.

The genes are TRBV28 and TRBJ1-2, with D possibly TRBD1 on 5 matching bases. The CDR3 length is 13 residues. V was shortened by 7 bases and J by 2 bases, with 11 bases between the two germline ends. The germline CDR1 and CDR2 sequences are MDHEN and SYDVKM. The DNA of the CDR3 is TGTGCCAGCAATCGGTACAGGAACTATGGCTACACCTTC. Encoded protein: CASNRYRNYGYTF.

The chain employs TRBV3-1 (or the pseudogene TRBV3-2) and TRBJ1-1, with 7 bases aligning to TRBD1. The CDR3 spans 15 residues. Looked up from germline, CDR1 is LGHDT and CDR2 is YNNKEL (reference sequence). V shed 5 bases, J shed 3 bases, and the junction held 9 bases outside the gene matches. CDR3 DNA: TGTGCCAGCAGCTACCGACAGGGCTCAGACACTGAAGCTTTCTTT. Amino acid sequence: CASSYRQGSDTEAFF.

The chain couples TRBV6-1 to TRBJ1-4, with D unclear. This CDR3 is built from 15 residues. V was pared by 1 base and J by 6 bases, with 12 bases between. CDR1 MNHNS and CDR2 SASEGT come from the germline V gene. CDR3 DNA sequence: TGTGCCAGCAGTGAAGGAGGGTATAAGGATGAAAAACTGTTTTTT. Translating gives CASSEGGYKDEKLFF.

The chain is built from TRBV27 and TRBJ1-2, with D possibly TRBD1 on 6 matching bases. The germline CDR1 and CDR2 sequences are MNHEY and SMNVEV (reference sequence). This CDR3 spans 14 amino acids. V lost 5 bases to trimming and J lost 3 bases, with 13 bases between them. The CDR3 DNA is TGTGCCAGCAGTCTCAGGGGAACAGACTATGGCTACACCTTC. Protein sequence: CASSLRGTDYGYTF.